This entry features one T cell receptor (beta chain) sequence. The sample comes from a study of blood T cells in healthy people across ages. A sample-barcoded 5' primer and a J-beta primer mix were used in a second PCR of about 7 to 12 cycles. Every cDNA molecule bore a tag from a template-switch adaptor containing 12 random nucleotides. TCRdb ran MiXCR on the 5' RACE reads and lists one entry per CDR3 protein. The table shows around 670,000 distinct CDR3 sequences, with less than 35% occurring only once. Sequenced material: blood. This clonotype was obtained from a woman of 80 years or more in good health.

CDR3 loop: CASGDRGFGEQFF. The CDR3, as DNA: TGTGCCAGCGGGGACAGGGGGTTTGGTGAGCAGTTCTTC. V is TRBV27 and J is TRBJ2-1, with 11 nucleotides matching TRBD1. V lost 8 bases to trimming and J lost 9 bases; unmatched junction nucleotides: 6. Germline CDR1 MNHEY, CDR2 SMNVEV (reference sequence). The CDR3 spans 13 residues.